This TCR beta chain was captured in a study of T cell responses to AZD1222 COVID-19 vaccine. This clone was detected only once. The germline V gene encodes CDR1 SGDLS and CDR2 YYNGEE. Trimming took 4 bases from V and 4 from J; bases not matched to a gene: 6. The CDR3 is made up of 15 amino acids. Assay used: immunoSEQ multiplex PCR; TCRdb lists only in-frame clones, some missing. The sample consists of around 99,000 clones, approximately 87% of them appearing once. This sequence joins TRBV9 and TRBJ1-4, with 8 bases lining up with TRBD1. The sequencing here drew on peripheral blood, taken 28 days after the second AZD1222 dose. This TCR came from an adult who received the AZD1222 COVID-19 vaccine. The CDR3 DNA is TGTGCCAGCAGCCCCCGACAGGGGCATAATGAAAAACTGTTTTTT. Translating gives CASSPRQGHNEKLFF.